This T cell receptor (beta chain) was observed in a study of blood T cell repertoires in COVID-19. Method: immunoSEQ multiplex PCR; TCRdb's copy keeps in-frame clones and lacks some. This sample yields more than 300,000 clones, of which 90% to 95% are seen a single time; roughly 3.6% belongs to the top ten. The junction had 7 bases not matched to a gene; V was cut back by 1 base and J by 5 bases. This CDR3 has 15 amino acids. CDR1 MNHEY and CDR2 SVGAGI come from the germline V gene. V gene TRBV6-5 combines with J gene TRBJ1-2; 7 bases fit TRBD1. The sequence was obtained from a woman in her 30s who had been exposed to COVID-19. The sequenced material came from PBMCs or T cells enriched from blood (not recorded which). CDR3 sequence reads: CASSYYGTEGYGYTF. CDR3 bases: TGTGCCAGCAGTTACTACGGGACAGAGGGGTATGGCTACACCTTC.